The 30 T cell receptor beta chains presented below share a single source sample, sequenced in a study of regulatory dendritic cells for organ transplantation. The assay was immunoSEQ multiplex PCR, and TCRdb's table has in-frame clones only and misses some. This sample has around 12,000 clones, with roughly nine tenths found just once. What these receptors recognize is not known. Sorted T cells were CFSE-labeled and cultured 4 to 5 days with allogeneic regulatory or mature dendritic cells at 1:10. The sequenced material came from naive CD8+ T cells from blood cultured with regulatory dendritic cells. The subset here: CD45RA+ naive T cells. These receptors were collected from a human donor in good health.

The CDR3 sequence is CASSYSGTGYTGELFF. The CDR3 DNA reads as TGTGCCAGCAGTTACTCGGGGACAGGTTACACCGGGGAGCTGTTTTTT. This chain joins TRBV6-5 and TRBJ2-2, with 8 positions matching TRBD1. Germline V gene data show CDR1 as MNHEY and CDR2 as SVGAGI. This CDR3 comprises 16 residues. The junction had 3 bases not matched to a gene; V was cut back by 0 bases and J by 3 bases.

J is TRBJ1-2 and V is TRBV7-6, with D maybe TRBD1 (6 bases). The CDR3 loop spans 14 amino acids. Trimming stripped 2 bases from V and 6 bases from J, with 13 bases between. Germline V lookup: CDR1 SGHVS, CDR2 FNYEAQ. The CDR3 loop reads CASSLSEQGNGYTF. CDR3 sequence (DNA): TGTGCCAGCAGCTTATCCGAACAGGGCAATGGCTACACCTTC.

The chain uses TRBV2 and TRBJ2-7, with unresolved D. The CDR3 has 11 amino acids. V was trimmed by 1 base and J by 3 bases, leaving 1 base between them. Germline CDR1 and CDR2: SNHLY and FYNNEI. The CDR3 DNA follows: TGTGCCAGCAGTGAAGTCTACGAGCAGTACTTC. It translates to CASSEVYEQYF. The full variable domain, with the rest looked up from reference TRBV2 and TRBJ2-7, is EPEVTQTPSHQVTQMGQEVILRCVPISNHLYFYWYRQILGQKVEFLVSFYNNEISEKSEIFDDQFSVERPDGSNFTLKIRSTKLEDSAMYFCASSEVYEQYFGPGTRLTVT.

This clone was observed a single time. This chain connects TRBV30 to TRBJ2-3; 12 positions agree with TRBD2. CDR1 and CDR2 (germline): GTSNPN, SVGIG (reference sequence). Losses at the gene ends were 4 bases for V and 0 bases for J; bases not matched to a gene: 14. This CDR3 comprises 19 residues. The CDR3: CAWTTRRTSGGPSTDTQYF. The CDR3 DNA sequence: TGTGCCTGGACAACCCGGAGAACTAGCGGGGGGCCAAGCACAGATACGCAGTATTTT. The variable domain in full, with the rest retrieved from reference TRBV30 and TRBJ2-3, is SQTIHQWPATLVQPVGSPLSLECTVEGTSNPNLYWYRQAAGRGLQLLFYSVGIGQISSEVPQNLSASRPQDRQFILSSKKLLLSDSGFYLCAWTTRRTSGGPSTDTQYFGPGTRLTVL.

The chain links TRBV9 to TRBJ2-3, with 14 bases fitting TRBD2. Germline-derived CDR1 and CDR2 are SGDLS and YYNGEE. V lost 5 bases and J lost 4; bases outside the gene matches: 3. CDR3 length equals 15 residues. The CDR3 is CASSGTSGSADTQYF. The CDR3 nucleotides are TGTGCCAGCAGTGGGACTAGCGGGAGCGCAGATACGCAGTATTTT.

The chain links TRBV2 to TRBJ1-1; possible D gene TRBD1, 6 bases. V lost 6 bases and J lost 5, with 19 bases in between. Germline assignment: CDR1 SNHLY and CDR2 FYNNEI. The CDR3 extends over 15 amino acids. The CDR3 bases are TGTGCCAGCAGCGGCGAAACAGGGATACTGACTGAAGCTTTCTTT. Encoded protein: CASSGETGILTEAFF.

This chain uses TRBV7-6 with TRBJ2-2; TRBD2 matches at 8 bases. The germline CDR1 and CDR2 sequences are SGHVS and FNYEAQ. The V gene end was trimmed by 3 bases and the J gene end by 4 bases; junction bases not matched to a gene: 4. The CDR3 totals 15 residues. CDR3 nucleotides: TGTGCCAGCAGCTTGTGGACTAGCCCCACCGGGGAGCTGTTTTTT. It is translated as CASSLWTSPTGELFF.

A few counts support this clone. V gene TRBV29-1 combines with J gene TRBJ1-2; a weak D match, TRBD1 (6 bases). CDR1 is SQVTM, CDR2 ANQGSEA, per germline. The V and J ends lost 0 bases and 4 bases respectively, with 15 bases between them. CDR3 length equals 15 residues. The CDR3 DNA reads TGCAGCGTTGAAGATTACCGACAGGACTCCTATGGCTACACCTTC. Its protein product is CSVEDYRQDSYGYTF.

The chain recombines TRBV6-5 with TRBJ2-3; the D call may be TRBD1 or TRBD2 (5 bases each). The V and J ends lost 6 bases and 0 bases respectively, with 13 bases between them. There are 15 residues in the CDR3. Germline V CDR1 and CDR2: MNHEY, SVGAGI. The CDR3 spells CASSLLGGSTDTQYF. CDR3 DNA: TGTGCCAGCAGCCTCCTTGGGGGTAGCACAGATACGCAGTATTTT.

The chain uses TRBV19 and TRBJ1-1, with unresolved D. In germline, CDR1 is LNHDA, CDR2 SQIVND (reference sequence). Trimming took off 6 bases at V and 4 bases at J, with 12 bases between the two ends. The CDR3 loop spans 13 amino acids. The chain's CDR3 is CASSTTPGTEAFF. The DNA for the CDR3 is TGTGCCAGTAGCACGACCCCGGGCACTGAAGCTTTCTTT.

V gene TRBV4-3 combines with J gene TRBJ2-1, with TRBD2 matching 12 bases. Germline-derived CDR1 and CDR2 are LGHNA and YSLEER. The CDR3 sequence is 16 residues long. J gave up 6 bases and V 5 bases, and 8 bases lay outside the gene matches. CDR3: CASSVRLAGGGNEQFF. The CDR3 bases are TGCGCCAGCAGCGTTCGTCTAGCGGGAGGGGGCAATGAGCAGTTCTTC.

The J gene is TRBJ2-3, the V gene TRBV30; 13 bases match TRBD2. V shed 1 base and J 7 bases; nucleotides not matched to a gene: 5. This CDR3 region has 15 residues. Germline V gene sequence: CDR1 GTSNPN, CDR2 SVGIG (reference sequence). CDR3 DNA sequence: TGTGCCTGGAGTGACGGACTAGCGGGAGTGTATACGCAGTATTTT. This codes for CAWSDGLAGVYTQYF.

V usage is TRBV4-3 and J usage is TRBJ2-7; D perhaps matches TRBD2 (6 bases). Germline CDR1 is LGHNA and CDR2 is YSLEER. CDR3 length equals 14 residues. The ends were cut back, 1 base at V and 7 bases at J, with 14 bases in the middle. This CDR3 is CASSQVGGVGEQYF. CDR3 in DNA: TGCGCCAGCAGCCAAGTCGGAGGGGTTGGGGAGCAGTACTTC.

The chain joins TRBV9 to TRBJ2-5, with 13 bases lining up with TRBD2. This CDR3 is 15 amino acids long. V was pared by 3 bases and J by 5 bases, with 4 bases of the junction left unmatched. Germline V gene sequence: CDR1 SGDLS, CDR2 YYNGEE. CDR3: CASSEGTSGIETQYF. The CDR3 region has the DNA TGTGCCAGCAGCGAGGGGACTAGCGGGATTGAGACCCAGTACTTC.

The chain carries TRBV19 and TRBJ1-4, with D unresolved. Trimming shortened V by 6 bases and J by 5 bases, and 31 bases separated the two germline ends. The CDR3 is 20 residues long. Germline values: CDR1 LNHDA, CDR2 SQIVND (reference sequence). DNA of the CDR3: TGTGCCAGTAGGCACATTCCAGTCAGGATCGAGGAAAGGAAGAATGAAAAACTGTTTTTT. Amino acids: CASRHIPVRIEERKNEKLFF.

The chain is built from TRBV29-1 and TRBJ2-6; 10 nucleotides agree with TRBD1. This CDR3 has 15 residues. CDR1 and CDR2 from the germline V gene are SQVTM and ANQGSEA. Germline trimming cut 5 bases from V and 2 bases from J; bases unmatched to any gene: 3. The CDR3 protein is CSVWTGGPGANVLTF. As DNA, the CDR3 is TGCAGCGTTTGGACAGGGGGACCTGGGGCCAACGTCCTGACTTTC. Variable domain in full (rest from reference TRBV29-1 and TRBJ2-6): SAVISQKPSRDICQRGTSLTIQCQVDSQVTMMFWYRQQPGQSLTLIATANQGSEATYESGFVIDKFPISRPNLTFSTLTVSNMSPEDSSIYLCSVWTGGPGANVLTFGAGSRLTVL.

The rearrangement uses TRBV6-5 and TRBJ2-1, with unresolved D. Between the trimmed V and J ends, which lost 6 bases and 7 bases, there was a span of 16 bases. This CDR3 is 14 amino acids long. CDR1 is MNHEY and CDR2 is SVGAGI in the germline V gene. In DNA form, the CDR3 reads TGTGCCAGCAGCCGCGAAGACCCTTGGAATGAGCAGTTCTTC. Translating gives CASSREDPWNEQFF.

The chain joins TRBV7-9 to TRBJ2-2, with 9 positions matching TRBD1. CDR3 length: 15 residues. Trimming removed 6 bases from V and 1 base from J; junction bases left unmatched: 3. Germline loops: CDR1 SEHNR, CDR2 FQNEAQ (reference sequence). The CDR3 DNA sequence: TGTGCCAGCAGTCCGGGACAGGGGAACACCGGGGAGCTGTTTTTT. It specifies CASSPGQGNTGELFF.

The rearrangement links TRBV4-1 to TRBJ2-2; maybe TRBD1 (6 bases). V was clipped by 3 bases and J by 5 bases, with 7 bases between them. Germline V gene data show CDR1 as MGHRA and CDR2 as YSYEKL. This CDR3 has 13 residues. The CDR3 reads CASSQQGTGELFF. The CDR3 coding sequence is TGCGCCAGCAGCCAGCAGGGGACCGGGGAGCTGTTTTTT.

The V gene is TRBV7-2, the J gene TRBJ2-5; no clear D gene. CDR3 size: 12 residues. Trimming removed 8 bases from V and 2 bases from J, with 9 bases in between. Germline V gene lookup returns CDR1 SGHTA and CDR2 FQGNSA. CDR3 sequence reads: CASGHGQETQYF. In nucleotides, the CDR3 is TGTGCCAGCGGGCACGGACAAGAGACCCAGTACTTC. The complete variable domain, with remaining parts taken from reference TRBV7-2 and TRBJ2-5, reads GAGVSQSPSNKVTEKGKDVELRCDPISGHTALYWYRQSLGQGLEFLIYFQGNSAPDKSGLPSDRFSAERTGGSVSTLTIQRTQQEDSAVYLCASGHGQETQYFGPGTRLLVL.

The rearrangement links TRBV4-3 to TRBJ2-3, with 7 bases identical to TRBD2. The CDR3 loop spans 13 amino acids. Germline V lookup: CDR1 LGHNA, CDR2 YSLEER. J gave up 5 bases and V 6 bases, and 5 bases lay outside the gene matches. The CDR3 sequence is CASRKGRGDTQYF. Here the CDR3 DNA reads TGCGCCAGCAGAAAGGGGAGGGGAGATACGCAGTATTTT.

This clone occurred a few times. This chain's CDR3 is CASSFPTGSRNSPLHF. The CDR3 nucleotides are TGTGCCAGCAGCTTTCCGACGGGGTCAAGGAACTCACCCCTCCACTTT. The gene calls are TRBV5-5 and TRBJ1-6; no clear D gene. Trimming removed 2 bases from V and 10 bases from J, with 19 bases in between. Germline V gene data show CDR1 as SGHKS and CDR2 as YYEKEE (reference sequence). The CDR3 length is 16 residues.

V and J are TRBV4-3 and TRBJ1-6, with 7 bases aligning to TRBD1. Germline-derived CDR1 and CDR2 are LGHNA and YSLEER. The trim removed 1 base at V and 7 bases at J, leaving 7 bases unmatched. The CDR3 is 16 residues long. The CDR3 region is CASSQASGTANSPLHF. The CDR3 nucleotides read TGCGCCAGCAGCCAAGCCTCCGGGACAGCAAATTCACCCCTCCACTTT.

The chain combines TRBV5-6 with TRBJ2-3; 7 nucleotides agree with TRBD1. Germline values: CDR1 SGHDT, CDR2 YYEEEE. This CDR3 spans 16 amino acids. V trimming: 5 bases; J trimming: 0 bases; junction bases outside the gene matches: 9. The CDR3 nucleotides are TGTGCCAGCAGATCGAGAGGGACAGCTAGCACAGATACGCAGTATTTT. It translates to CASRSRGTASTDTQYF.

The CDR3 spells CASSYSERYEQYF. CDR3 nucleotide sequence: TGTGCCAGCAGTTACTCAGAGAGGTACGAGCAGTACTTC. The V call is TRBV6-5, the J call TRBJ2-7; the D is unclear. CDR3 length equals 13 residues. V shed 0 bases and J shed 4 bases, with 7 bases lying between them. CDR1 is MNHEY, CDR2 SVGAGI, per germline.

The rearrangement joins TRBV7-6 to TRBJ2-7; D is possibly TRBD1 or TRBD2 (5 bases each). The CDR3 is 16 residues long. Germline V CDR1 and CDR2: SGHVS, FNYEAQ. The germline V and J ends were trimmed by 4 bases and 3 bases, with 19 bases remaining between them. CDR3 sequence (DNA): TGTGCCAGCAGCTCCACTACGGGGCCCGAAGTCTACGAGCAGTACTTC. As protein: CASSSTTGPEVYEQYF.

The chain carries TRBV4-1 and TRBJ1-1, with a tentative D call TRBD1 (6 bases). The V end lost 1 base, the J end lost 4 bases, and 16 bases lay between the germline ends. The CDR3 is 16 amino acids. Germline V lookup: CDR1 MGHRA, CDR2 YSYEKL. CDR3 protein: CASSQGWPGAVTEAFF. The CDR3 DNA follows: TGCGCCAGCAGCCAAGGGTGGCCGGGGGCGGTCACTGAAGCTTTCTTT.

The chain joins TRBV4-3 to TRBJ2-7, with TRBD1 as a possible D gene (5 bases). V lost 3 bases and J lost 0, with 9 bases in between. The CDR3 contains 14 residues. Germline CDR1 LGHNA, CDR2 YSLEER. CDR3 in amino acids: CASSHSDSSYEQYF. The DNA for the CDR3 is TGCGCCAGCAGCCACTCCGACAGCTCCTACGAGCAGTACTTC.

V is TRBV29-1 and J is TRBJ1-5, with unresolved D. With 4 bases removed from V and 9 bases from J, the gap between germline ends came to 16 bases. Germline CDR1 is SQVTM and CDR2 is ANQGSEA. The CDR3 sequence is 13 residues long. This chain's CDR3 is CSVGDSVFGPQHF. CDR3 DNA: TGCAGCGTTGGAGACTCAGTTTTTGGGCCCCAGCATTTT. Drawing the rest from reference TRBV29-1 and TRBJ1-5, the complete variable domain is SAVISQKPSRDICQRGTSLTIQCQVDSQVTMMFWYRQQPGQSLTLIATANQGSEATYESGFVIDKFPISRPNLTFSTLTVSNMSPEDSSIYLCSVGDSVFGPQHFGDGTRLSIL.

This clone was detected a few times. The gene calls are TRBV7-2 and TRBJ2-1; 11 nucleotides agree with TRBD2. This CDR3 is 16 amino acids long. The V and J ends lost 5 bases and 0 bases, in that order; junction bases with no gene match: 3. Germline CDR1 reads SGHTA; CDR2 reads FQGNSA. This CDR3 is CASSVTSGVSYNEQFF. DNA of the CDR3: TGTGCCAGCAGCGTGACTAGCGGGGTCTCCTACAATGAGCAGTTCTTC. Filled out from reference TRBV7-2 and TRBJ2-1, the complete variable domain reads GAGVSQSPSNKVTEKGKDVELRCDPISGHTALYWYRQSLGQGLEFLIYFQGNSAPDKSGLPSDRFSAERTGGSVSTLTIQRTQQEDSAVYLCASSVTSGVSYNEQFFGPGTRLTVL.